These T cell receptor beta chains were read from a single sample in a study of T cell responses to AZD1222 COVID-19 vaccine. Some clones are missing from TCRdb's copy, which holds only in-frame ones; the method was immunoSEQ multiplex PCR. This table holds under 95,000 clones, around nine tenths found once. The sequences come from peripheral blood, collected on day 0 of AZD1222 vaccination. These receptors originate from an adult in good health. Each CDR3 is given with its conserved first and last residue. The D gene is left open where the match is weak. Size is stated for part of the rows, as once, few or many counts, or as a class when the clone is expanded.

size,D,J,V,DNA,CDR3
few,.,TRBJ1-6,TRBV7-9,TGTGCCAGCAGCCTGGACAGTAATTCACCCCTCCACTTT,CASSLDSNSPLHF
.,TRBD1,TRBJ1-6,TRBV28,TGTGCCAGCAGGGCCGGGACAGGGGAGTCACCCCTCCACTTT,CASRAGTGESPLHF
.,.,TRBJ1-4,TRBV14,TGTGCCAGCAGCCAAGACTTTTGGAGTAATGAAAAACTGTTTTTT,CASSQDFWSNEKLFF
.,.,TRBJ1-4,TRBV2,TGTGCCAGCATAGGCCTTCTTAATGAAAAACTGTTTTTT,CASIGLLNEKLFF
.,TRBD2,TRBJ2-1,TRBV28,TGTGCCAGCAGTTTGAGGGGCCTTAGCGGGAGGGCCTCCTACAATGAGCAGTTCTTC,CASSLRGLSGRASYNEQFF
.,.,TRBJ1-4,TRBV19,TGTGCCAGTAGTATCCAATCCCACCGCGGGGAAAAACTGTTTTTT,CASSIQSHRGEKLFF
.,.,TRBJ1-5,TRBV29-1,TGCAGCGTTGGATGGACAGCTTATCAGCCCCAGCATTTT,CSVGWTAYQPQHF
.,.,TRBJ2-5,TRBV25-1,TGTGCCAGCAGTGAACTAGGACAGAATCAAGAGACCCAGTACTTC,CASSELGQNQETQYF
.,.,TRBJ2-7,TRBV3-1/TRBV3-2,TGTGCCAGCAGCCAAGGGCACACGAGCTCCTACGAGCAGTACTTC,CASSQGHTSSYEQYF
.,.,TRBJ1-6,TRBV4-2,TGTGCCAGCAGCCAAGATCGTTCACCCCTCCACTTT,CASSQDRSPLHF
.,TRBD2,TRBJ2-3,TRBV10-1,TGCGCCAGCAGTGAGTCGGATAGCGGGAGAATAGATACGCAGTATTTT,CASSESDSGRIDTQYF
.,.,TRBJ1-2,TRBV3-1/TRBV3-2,TGTGCCAGCAGCCATGAACAGGGCCACCTAATAAACTATGGCTACACCTTC,CASSHEQGHLINYGYTF
.,.,TRBJ2-2,TRBV5-1,TGCGCCAGCAGCCCGTCGGCGGGACAAAACACCGGGGAGCTGTTTTTT,CASSPSAGQNTGELFF
.,TRBD1,TRBJ1-5,TRBV7-8,TGTGCCAGCAGCCTCGGACAGGGTCGCAATCAGCCCCAGCATTTT,CASSLGQGRNQPQHF
.,TRBD1,TRBJ1-4,TRBV30,TGTGCCTGGACTAATCCGGACAGGGGTTGGGAAAAACTGTTTTTT,CAWTNPDRGWEKLFF
.,.,TRBJ1-4,TRBV9,TGTGCCAGCAGCGTTACATTCCGGGACTCCCTAGGGGAACTGTTTTTT,CASSVTFRDSLGELFF
.,TRBD2,TRBJ2-7,TRBV19,TGTGCCAGTAGTGCTCTAGCGGGAGAGCAGTACTTC,CASSALAGEQYF
once,.,TRBJ2-1,TRBV3-1/TRBV3-2,TGTGCCAGCAGCCATCCCCCGGGACTCTACAATGAGCAGTTCTTC,CASSHPPGLYNEQFF
.,.,TRBJ2-3,TRBV15,TGTGCCACCAGCAGAGATCTTAGGAGCACAGATACGCAGTATTTT,CATSRDLRSTDTQYF
.,TRBD1,TRBJ1-1,TRBV19,TGTGCCAGCGCCTTGACAGGGGCGAACACTGAAGCTTTCTTT,CASALTGANTEAFF
.,.,TRBJ2-7,TRBV6-2/TRBV6-3,TGTGCCAGCAGTTATACCCTCGCCCCAGGGACCCTACGGGAGCAGTACTTC,CASSYTLAPGTLREQYF
.,.,TRBJ1-1,TRBV29-1,TGCAGCGGGAGAATGAACACTGAAGCTTTCTTT,CSGRMNTEAFF
.,.,TRBJ2-7,TRBV29-1,TGCAGCGTGGGACCCTCAGGGTACTACGAGCAGTACTTC,CSVGPSGYYEQYF
few,TRBD2,TRBJ2-7,TRBV27,TGTGCCAGCAGTTTATCAGCGGGAGCCACCTACGAGCAGTACTTC,CASSLSAGATYEQYF
.,.,TRBJ1-2,TRBV5-1,TGCGCCAGCAGCTTGAGTGCCGCGGGTGGCTACACCTTC,CASSLSAAGGYTF
.,TRBD2,TRBJ2-2,TRBV10-3,TGTGCCATAAAAGCGGGAGGGCCGAACACCGGGGAGCTGTTTTTT,CAIKAGGPNTGELFF
.,.,TRBJ1-6,TRBV2,TGTGCCAGCTCCGGGACCAAGGATTCACCCCTCCACTTT,CASSGTKDSPLHF
.,.,TRBJ1-5,TRBV3-1/TRBV3-2,TGTGCCAGCAGCCAAGGCCGGGGCTGGCAGCCCCAGCATTTT,CASSQGRGWQPQHF
once,TRBD1,TRBJ1-1,TRBV6-5,TGTGCCAGCAGTTCCCGGACAGGGGCTCGGAACACTGAAGCTTTCTTT,CASSSRTGARNTEAFF
.,.,TRBJ1-6,TRBV28,TGTGCCAGCAGGCGGGCAGGGGAGGCACCCCTCCACTTT,CASRRAGEAPLHF
.,.,TRBJ2-3,TRBV5-4,TGTGCCAGCAGCTTGAGGGGCGGGAGCACAGATACGCAGTATTTT,CASSLRGGSTDTQYF
.,.,TRBJ2-1,TRBV29-1,TGCAGCGTTGGGGGCTTTCCCTACAATGAGCAGTTCTTC,CSVGGFPYNEQFF
once,.,TRBJ1-1,TRBV9,TGTGCCAGCAGCGCGGGGCACACAGGCTTCGACACTGAAGCTTTCTTT,CASSAGHTGFDTEAFF
.,TRBD2,TRBJ2-7,TRBV5-1,TGCGCCAGCAGCCCGGATTCCCGGACTAGCGGGAGTTTCACGCCTACCTACGAGCAGTACTTC,CASSPDSRTSGSFTPTYEQYF
.,.,TRBJ2-3,TRBV12-3/TRBV12-4,TGTGCCAGCAGTCCAGGGGGAGGAGATACGCAGTATTTT,CASSPGGGDTQYF
.,TRBD2,TRBJ2-2,TRBV11-2,TGTGCCAGCACCTCAGCTAGCGGTCCGAACACCGGGGAGCTGTTTTTT,CASTSASGPNTGELFF
.,.,TRBJ2-3,TRBV2,TGTGCCAGCTTAATCCATGGGGGAGGTACGCAGTATTTT,CASLIHGGGTQYF
.,TRBD1,TRBJ1-1,TRBV28,TGTGCCAGCAGGGAGCAGGGGGCTCGGGACACTGAAGCTTTCTTT,CASREQGARDTEAFF
.,TRBD2,TRBJ2-1,TRBV29-1,TGCAGCGTTGGAGGGCTAGCGGGAGCCGTCTACAATGAGCAGTTCTTC,CSVGGLAGAVYNEQFF
.,.,TRBJ1-3,TRBV2,TGTGCCAGCAGGGGTATCACCACAGTTGCAGGAAACACCATATATTTT,CASRGITTVAGNTIYF
.,.,TRBJ2-6,TRBV19,TGTGCCAGTAGTATTTGGGCCATGGGGGCCAACGTCCTGACTTTC,CASSIWAMGANVLTF
.,TRBD1,TRBJ2-5,TRBV5-5,TGTGCCAGCAGCCAACCGGGACAGCCGAGAGAGACCCAGTACTTC,CASSQPGQPRETQYF
once,TRBD2,TRBJ2-7,TRBV6-6,TGTGCCAGCAGAACGACTAGCGGGAGTTTAATGGACTTC,CASRTTSGSLMDF
.,.,TRBJ2-2,TRBV2,TGTGCCAGCGCCGGGACGAACACCGGGGAGCTGTTTTTT,CASAGTNTGELFF
.,TRBD1,TRBJ2-7,TRBV5-4,TGTGCCAGCAGCATAGCCGGGACAGGCTCCTACGAGCAGTACTTC,CASSIAGTGSYEQYF
.,TRBD1,TRBJ2-7,TRBV10-3,TGTGCCACGACTGCCGGGACAGGTGATGAGCAGTACTTC,CATTAGTGDEQYF
.,.,TRBJ1-1,TRBV18,TGTGCCAGCTCACCCACCATAGAACACACTGAAGCTTTCTTT,CASSPTIEHTEAFF
.,.,TRBJ2-7,TRBV2,TGTGCCGGCAAAACGCCCAACTACGAGCAGTACTTC,CAGKTPNYEQYF